Listed here are 9 T cell receptor beta chains from one sample, sequenced in a study of blood T cell repertoires in COVID-19. Here immunoSEQ multiplex PCR was the method, and the copy in TCRdb shows in-frame clones only, minus some. The data contain approximately 96,000 clones, 81% of them seen just once; the ten biggest clones take up 9.5% to 12%. The sample taken for sequencing was peripheral blood. The receptors were gathered from a woman over 75 with acute or convalescent COVID-19.

This clone has more than one count but fewer than ten. V gene TRBV6-6 combines with J gene TRBJ1-2; a weak D match, TRBD1 (6 bases). V lost 6 bases to trimming and J lost 4 bases, with 15 bases between them. Germline V gene sequence: CDR1 MNHNY, CDR2 SVGAGI (reference sequence). CDR3 size: 14 residues. CDR3 loop: CASSPTGLGYGYTF. CDR3 bases: TGTGCCAGCAGCCCAACAGGGTTGGGCTATGGCTACACCTTC.

In nucleotides, the CDR3 is TGCGCCAGCAGTGGTATCCGGGAGAACACTGAAGCTTTCTTT. It yields the protein CASSGIRENTEAFF. The V gene is TRBV10-2, the J gene TRBJ1-1; no reliable D call. The CDR3 is 14 residues long. V was shortened by 4 bases and J by 1 base, with 10 bases between the two germline ends. Germline lookup yields CDR1 WSHSY and CDR2 SAAADI.

The J gene is TRBJ1-4, the V gene TRBV9; a weak D match, TRBD1 (6 bases). The CDR3 extends over 16 amino acids. Germline V lookup: CDR1 SGDLS, CDR2 YYNGEE. With 2 bases removed from V and 7 bases from J, the gap between germline ends came to 18 bases. The CDR3 DNA sequence: TGTGCCAGCAGCGTGGGATACAGGGTTGGTGTTGAAAAACTGTTTTTT. Its translation is CASSVGYRVGVEKLFF.

J is TRBJ2-5 and V is TRBV4-3, with no clear D. Germline CDR1 is LGHNA and CDR2 is YSLEER. The CDR3 extends over 14 amino acids. Trimming left V 0 bases short and J 2 bases short, with 7 bases between. The CDR3 DNA sequence: TGCGCCAGCAGCCAAGATGGGCTACAAGAGACCCAGTACTTC. This codes for CASSQDGLQETQYF.

This clone was found a few times. The V gene is TRBV5-1, the J gene TRBJ2-3; D uncertain. CDR1 SGHRS and CDR2 YFSETQ come from the germline V gene. The V and J ends lost 4 bases and 0 bases respectively, with 9 bases between them. The CDR3 runs to 14 residues. Written as DNA, the CDR3 is TGCGCCAGCAGCGACGGAGCTAGCACAGATACGCAGTATTTT. It encodes CASSDGASTDTQYF.

The chain couples TRBV7-3 to TRBJ2-2; tentatively, D is TRBD2 (5 bases). CDR3 length: 16 residues. The germline V gene has CDR1 SGHTA and CDR2 FQGTGA. Trimming removed 5 bases at V and 0 bases at J, with 13 bases between. This chain's CDR3 is CASSQEVASNTGELFF. The CDR3 coding sequence is TGTGCCAGCAGCCAGGAGGTAGCTTCGAACACCGGGGAGCTGTTTTTT.

The chain joins TRBV7-2 to TRBJ2-1, with 8 bases identical to TRBD2. The CDR3 totals 15 residues. The V gene end was trimmed by 6 bases and the J gene end by 5 bases; junction bases not matched to a gene: 9. From germline, CDR1 is SGHTA and CDR2 FQGNSA. Written as DNA, the CDR3 is TGTGCCAGCAGAACCCCGGGACTAGGACACAATGAGCAGTTCTTC. This translates into CASRTPGLGHNEQFF.

V gene TRBV28 combines with J gene TRBJ2-7, with a tentative D call TRBD1 (6 bases). Germline CDR1 MDHEN, CDR2 SYDVKM. The CDR3 contains 14 residues. V was clipped by 5 bases and J by 3 bases, with 14 bases between them. The CDR3 bases are TGTGCCAGCAGTCGGCTCGACAGGATCTACGAGCAGTACGTC. It translates to CASSRLDRIYEQYV.

The chain is built from TRBV5-5 and TRBJ1-5; D is undetermined. Trimming shortened V by 0 bases and J by 6 bases, and 7 bases separated the two germline ends. CDR1 and CDR2 (germline): SGHKS, YYEKEE (reference sequence). The CDR3 has 13 amino acids. This chain's CDR3 is CASSLAVFQPQHF. CDR3 DNA sequence: TGTGCCAGCAGCTTGGCCGTTTTTCAGCCCCAGCATTTT.